Listed below are T cell receptor beta chains from one sample, sequenced in a study of blood T cell repertoires in COVID-19. Here immunoSEQ multiplex PCR was the method, and the copy in TCRdb shows in-frame clones only, minus some. The table lists 160,000 or so clones, over 75% of them singletons. Sequencing was carried out using peripheral blood. The receptor source for this set is a man between 65 and 85 years old who had recovered from COVID-19. Each CDR3 is given with its conserved first and last residue. D genes are given only for firm matches. Clone sizes are given selectively: once, few, many, or a class where the clone is expanded.

v_gene	d_gene	abundance	j_gene	CDR3aa	CDR3nt
TRBV11-2	-	-	TRBJ2-3	CASSPGQFTDTQYF	TGTGCCAGCAGCCCCGGACAGTTCACAGATACGCAGTATTTT
TRBV7-8	TRBD2	-	TRBJ2-1	CASSRTSGSPYYNEQFF	TGTGCCAGCAGCCGGACTAGCGGGAGTCCCTACTACAATGAGCAGTTCTTC
TRBV29-1	TRBD1	-	TRBJ1-2	CSVEGQGTAGYTF	TGCAGCGTAGAGGGACAGGGGACTGCTGGCTACACCTTC
TRBV7-9	TRBD2	-	TRBJ2-1	CASSPSGRASLDEQFF	TGTGCCAGCAGCCCGAGCGGGAGGGCCTCATTGGATGAGCAGTTCTTC
TRBV18	-	-	TRBJ1-6	CASSPSGAGTLSPLHF	TGTGCCAGCTCGCCGAGCGGGGCAGGGACCCTTTCACCCCTCCACTTT
TRBV15	-	-	TRBJ1-3	CATSRARGEPGNTIYF	TGTGCCACCAGCAGAGCCCGCGGAGAACCTGGAAACACCATATATTTT
TRBV7-2	-	-	TRBJ2-3	CASSLESRGTDTQYF	TGTGCCAGCAGCTTAGAATCGCGGGGCACAGATACGCAGTATTTT
TRBV6-5	TRBD2	-	TRBJ2-7	CASSLAGAYEQYF	TGTGCCAGCAGTCTAGCGGGAGCCTACGAGCAGTACTTC
TRBV5-1	-	-	TRBJ2-1	CASSLRETYNEQFF	TGCGCCAGCAGCTTAAGGGAGACCTACAATGAGCAGTTCTTC
TRBV7-9	TRBD2	few	TRBJ2-2	CASSLAGLAGVTGELFF	TGTGCCAGCAGCTTAGCCGGGCTAGCGGGCGTAACCGGGGAGCTGTTTTTT
TRBV5-1	-	-	TRBJ2-5	CASSLSGLQETQYF	TGCGCCAGCAGCCTTTCGGGACTTCAAGAGACCCAGTACTTC
TRBV6-5	TRBD1	-	TRBJ1-1	CASSDTGQRNTEAFF	TGTGCCAGCAGCGACACGGGACAGAGGAACACTGAAGCTTTCTTT
TRBV3-1/TRBV3-2	TRBD1	-	TRBJ2-3	CASSQPGQGYSYTQYF	TGTGCCAGCAGCCAGCCGGGACAGGGGTATTCCTATACGCAGTATTTT
TRBV6-5	-	-	TRBJ1-6	CATGHVSSYNSPLHF	TGTGCCACCGGACATGTGAGCTCCTATAATTCACCCCTCCACTTT
TRBV27	-	-	TRBJ2-7	CASSTTQGQAYEQYF	TGTGCCAGCAGTACAACTCAGGGGCAGGCCTACGAGCAGTACTTC
TRBV6-6	-	-	TRBJ1-5	CASSLQGLGNQPQHF	TGTGCCAGCAGTCTACAGGGCTTGGGCAATCAGCCCCAGCATTTT
TRBV9	TRBD1	-	TRBJ2-1	CASSGRDRAKVEQFF	TGTGCCAGCAGCGGCCGGGACAGGGCAAAGGTTGAGCAGTTCTTC
TRBV27	-	-	TRBJ1-3	CASSLSGQSSGNTIYF	TGTGCCAGCAGTTTATCAGGACAGAGCTCTGGAAACACCATATATTTT
TRBV5-1	TRBD2	-	TRBJ2-1	CASSSFSGRNNEQFF	TGCGCCAGCAGCTCTTTTAGCGGGAGGAACAATGAGCAGTTCTTC
TRBV11-2	TRBD1	once	TRBJ2-7	CASSNLGQGYGQYF	TGTGCCAGCAGCAATCTGGGACAGGGTTATGGGCAGTACTTC
TRBV2	-	few	TRBJ1-1	CASSVADRTEAFF	TGTGCCAGCAGTGTTGCCGATCGGACTGAAGCTTTCTTT
TRBV3-1/TRBV3-2	TRBD2	once	TRBJ2-4	CASTLGASGENIQYF	TGTGCCAGCACCCTCGGGGCTAGCGGGGAAAACATTCAGTACTTC
TRBV18	TRBD2	few	TRBJ2-7	CASSPGTNPYEQYF	TGTGCCAGCTCACCAGGGACTAACCCCTACGAGCAGTACTTC
TRBV4-1	TRBD1	-	TRBJ2-7	CASSQDTGQSYEQYF	TGCGCCAGCAGCCAAGATACGGGACAGAGTTACGAGCAGTACTTC
TRBV5-1	TRBD1	-	TRBJ2-5	CASRPDRGETQYF	TGCGCCAGCAGGCCGGACAGGGGGGAGACCCAGTACTTC
TRBV11-2	TRBD2	-	TRBJ2-7	CASSLGGSTYEQYF	TGTGCCAGCAGCTTAGGCGGGAGCACCTACGAGCAGTACTTC
TRBV7-2	-	-	TRBJ2-1	CASSLTNEQFF	TGTGCCAGCAGCTTAACAAATGAGCAGTTCTTC
TRBV9	-	few	TRBJ1-1	CASSASDRLGTEAFF	TGTGCCAGCAGCGCCAGCGACCGACTGGGCACTGAAGCTTTCTTT
TRBV2	-	-	TRBJ2-5	CASSSAQKETQYF	TGTGCCAGCAGTAGCGCGCAAAAGGAGACCCAGTACTTC
TRBV5-4	-	-	TRBJ2-7	CASSAQGGEQYF	TGTGCCAGCAGCGCACAGGGCGGCGAGCAGTACTTC
TRBV6-5	TRBD1	-	TRBJ1-2	CASTPGQGGPYTF	TGTGCCAGCACCCCGGGACAGGGGGGGCCCTACACCTTC
TRBV12-3/TRBV12-4	-	-	TRBJ2-3	CASSFTESDTQYF	TGTGCCAGCAGTTTCACAGAATCTGATACGCAGTATTTT
TRBV18	TRBD1	once	TRBJ1-3	CASSPLIVGQGSGNTIYF	TGTGCCAGCTCACCACTTATTGTGGGACAGGGGTCTGGAAACACCATATATTTT
TRBV2	TRBD2	-	TRBJ2-2	CASTSGRNTGELFF	TGTGCCAGCACTAGCGGGAGGAACACCGGGGAGCTGTTTTTT
TRBV10-3	-	-	TRBJ1-2	CAIDSLHGGYTF	TGTGCCATCGACAGCCTCCACGGTGGCTACACCTTC
TRBV7-6	TRBD1	-	TRBJ2-7	CASSPTFGQGAPYEQYF	TGTGCCAGCAGCCCCACGTTCGGACAGGGGGCCCCCTACGAGCAGTACTTC
TRBV7-2	-	-	TRBJ2-1	CASSPSEIYNEQFF	TGTGCCAGCAGTCCTAGCGAGATTTACAATGAGCAGTTCTTC
TRBV7-9	-	once	TRBJ2-6	CASTTWSSGANVLTF	TGTGCCAGCACCACCTGGAGCTCTGGGGCCAACGTCCTGACTTTC
TRBV2	TRBD2	-	TRBJ2-5	CASSAIWASGSYQREETQYF	TGTGCCAGCAGTGCCATTTGGGCTAGCGGGAGCTACCAAAGGGAGGAGACCCAGTACTTC
TRBV2	-	-	TRBJ2-6	CASSETGSSGANVLTF	TGTGCCAGCAGTGAAACAGGGAGCTCTGGGGCCAACGTCCTGACTTTC
TRBV4-1	TRBD2	-	TRBJ2-5	CASSQVASGTWETQYF	TGCGCCAGCAGCCAAGTCGCTAGCGGGACTTGGGAGACCCAGTACTTC
TRBV20-1	-	-	TRBJ1-1	CSLGGRMGAFF	TGCAGCCTAGGGGGTAGGATGGGAGCTTTCTTT
TRBV7-9	TRBD1	-	TRBJ2-7	CAASTGAYEQYF	TGTGCCGCATCGACAGGGGCCTACGAGCAGTACTTC
TRBV10-3	TRBD1	-	TRBJ2-3	CAIRQGAYGTDTQYF	TGTGCCATCAGACAGGGGGCGTATGGGACAGATACGCAGTATTTT
TRBV12-3/TRBV12-4	-	-	TRBJ1-2	CASSPGRGGGYTF	TGTGCCAGCAGCCCAGGGAGGGGAGGTGGCTACACCTTC